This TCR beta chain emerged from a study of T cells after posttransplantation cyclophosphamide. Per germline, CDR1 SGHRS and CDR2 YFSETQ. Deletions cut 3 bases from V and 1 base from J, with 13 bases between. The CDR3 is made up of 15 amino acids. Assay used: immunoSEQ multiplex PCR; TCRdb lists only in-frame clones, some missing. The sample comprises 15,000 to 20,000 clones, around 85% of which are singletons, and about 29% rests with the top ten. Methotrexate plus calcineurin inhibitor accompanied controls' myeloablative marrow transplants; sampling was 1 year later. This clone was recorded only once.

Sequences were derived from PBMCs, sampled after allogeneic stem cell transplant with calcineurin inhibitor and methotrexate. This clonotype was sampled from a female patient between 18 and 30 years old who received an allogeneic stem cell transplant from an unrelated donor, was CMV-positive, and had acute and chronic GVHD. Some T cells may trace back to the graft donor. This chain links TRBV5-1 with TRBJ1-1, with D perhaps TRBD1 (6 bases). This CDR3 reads CASSSQGIGNTEAFF. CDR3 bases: TGCGCCAGCAGCTCCCAGGGGATAGGGAACACTGAAGCTTTCTTT. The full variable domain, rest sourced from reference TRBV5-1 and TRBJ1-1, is KAGVTQTPRYLIKTRGQQVTLSCSPISGHRSVSWYQQTPGQGLQFLFEYFSETQRNKGNFPGRFSGRQFSNSRSEMNVSTLELGDSALYLCASSSQGIGNTEAFFGQGTRLTVV.